These T cell receptor beta chains were read from a single sample in a study of blood T cell repertoires in COVID-19. Measured with immunoSEQ multiplex PCR; TCRdb has only the in-frame clones, and not every one. The repertoire has roughly 290,000 clones, around 81% of them found once; the top ten carry 4% to 5%. The material sequenced was peripheral blood. These receptors all come from a woman aged 45-59 years with active or convalescent COVID-19. CDR3s leave out the opening cysteine and the closing phenylalanine or tryptophan.

>TRBJ1-6|TRBV7-9
ASSPPWGPYNSPLH
>TRBJ2-7|TRBV6-5
ASRPPEAQGL
>TRBJ2-1|TRBV7-2
ASSLGLPSSYNEQF
>TRBJ2-3|TRBV7-3
ASGGSSTDTQY
>TRBJ2-1|TRBV20-1
SASEPGSYNEQF
>TRBJ1-4|TRBV27
ASSHVGALYEKLF
>TRBJ1-2|TRBV5-4
ASSLDQGYGYT
>TRBJ1-1|TRBV9
ASSLGTENTEAF
>TRBJ2-7|TRBV2
ANNSGRAYEQY
>TRBJ2-7|TRBV27
ASSLGTTTYEQY
>TRBJ1-5|TRBV28
ASSRYRGLQPQH
>TRBJ1-5|TRBV2
ASSAGRRSNQPQH